These T cell receptor beta chains were read from a single sample in a study of vaccination effects on CD4 cells after COVID-19. Antigen specificity for these receptors is unknown. Repertoires were generated with immunoSEQ multiplex PCR, while TCRdb's copy carries only in-frame clones and drops some. Of roughly 20,000 clones listed, 65% to 80% were seen once; the top ten hold 9.5% to 13%. This sample comprised CD4+ T cells from PBMCs cultured with HCoV-NL63 spike peptides, obtained after COVID-19 vaccination. These receptors came from a human donor who received a COVID-19 vaccine. The CDR3 runs from the conserved cysteine through the conserved F or W. Each record gives: D gene, clone size, J gene, V gene, CDR3 DNA, CDR3 protein. D genes are given only for firm matches. Only part of the rows carry a size: once, few, many, or a class if the clone is expanded.

TRBD1 NA TRBJ1-1 TRBV30 TGTGCCTGGATTTTGACAGGGAGCACTGAAGCTTTCTTT CAWILTGSTEAFF
NA NA TRBJ1-2 TRBV5-1 TGCGCCAGCAGCACCGGATCGTGGAGGGGCGATTCTGGCTACACCTTC CASSTGSWRGDSGYTF
TRBD1 NA TRBJ1-5 TRBV7-8 TGTGCCAGCAGCATGACAGGGGTGGTACAGCCCCAGCATTTT CASSMTGVVQPQHF
TRBD1 few TRBJ1-1 TRBV30 TGTGCCTGGAGTCCTCGCCAGGGGGCGCGAACTAAGGTCACTGAAGCTTTCTTT CAWSPRQGARTKVTEAFF
NA NA TRBJ1-2 TRBV6-5 TGTGCCAGCCTTTCCCTTGGAGATGGCTACACCTTC CASLSLGDGYTF
NA NA TRBJ1-2 TRBV14 TGTGCCAGCAGCCAAGATCAAAACAGGGCCAGTGGCTACACCTTC CASSQDQNRASGYTF
TRBD2 once TRBJ2-3 TRBV6-5 TGTGCCAGCAGTTTACTAGCGGGAGATCTAGATACGCAGTATTTT CASSLLAGDLDTQYF
NA few TRBJ2-2 TRBV10-1 TGCGCCAGCAGTGATAACACCGGGGAGCTGTTTTTT CASSDNTGELFF
NA NA TRBJ2-4 TRBV21-1 TGTGCCAGCAGCAACTGGGCAGGGGGCCCCAAAAACATTCAGTACTTC CASSNWAGGPKNIQYF
NA NA TRBJ1-4 TRBV19 TGTGCCAGTATGAGACGCCTCACAACTAATGAAAAACTGTTTTTT CASMRRLTTNEKLFF
NA NA TRBJ1-2 TRBV5-4 TGTGCCAGCAGCTTGGCGTCTGGTGCAGGTCCCATATTTAACTATGGCTACACCTTC CASSLASGAGPIFNYGYTF
TRBD1 NA TRBJ1-1 TRBV10-3 TGTGCCATCTCGACAGGGACGAACACTGAAGCTTTCTTT CAISTGTNTEAFF
NA NA TRBJ2-2 TRBV9 TGTGCCAGCAGCGTAGGACAAGGGACGAACACCGGGGAGCTGTTTTTT CASSVGQGTNTGELFF
TRBD1 NA TRBJ2-5 TRBV5-4 TGTGCCAGCAGCCCGCCCGGGACAGGGGGAGAGACCCAGTACTTC CASSPPGTGGETQYF
TRBD2 NA TRBJ2-7 TRBV11-2 TGTGCCAGCAGGAAACTAGCGGGGGCCTACGAGCAGTACTTC CASRKLAGAYEQYF
TRBD2 NA TRBJ2-7 TRBV4-1 TGCGCCAGCAGACCCGGACTAGCGGGACGGAACGAGCAGTACTTC CASRPGLAGRNEQYF
NA NA TRBJ2-7 TRBV9 TGTGCCAGCAGCTCCAGGGGGAGCGGGACCCCCTACGAGCAGTACTTC CASSSRGSGTPYEQYF
TRBD1 NA TRBJ1-3 TRBV7-6 TGTGCCAGCAGTCAGACACAGGGGGCATTTGGAAACACCATATATTTT CASSQTQGAFGNTIYF
NA NA TRBJ1-3 TRBV6-6 TGTGCCAGCAGTCGGACCTACGGTGTGGGGCTCTCTGGAAACACCATATATTTT CASSRTYGVGLSGNTIYF
NA NA TRBJ2-1 TRBV19 TGTGCCAGTAGTAGCGGACTAATCAATGAGCAGTTCTTC CASSSGLINEQFF
NA NA TRBJ1-6 TRBV19 TGTGCCAGTAGTATTTCCAGGGCCTATAATTCACCCCTCCACTTT CASSISRAYNSPLHF
TRBD1 NA TRBJ1-5 TRBV7-6 TGTGCCAGCAGCTTTAACTACAGGGGAGGCAATCAGCCCCAGCATTTT CASSFNYRGGNQPQHF
TRBD1 NA TRBJ2-7 TRBV7-9 TGTGCCAGCAGCTTAGGGTCGGGACAGACCTACGAGCAGTACTTC CASSLGSGQTYEQYF